This T cell receptor beta chain was identified during a study of blood T cell repertoires in COVID-19. Study details: Samples taken during acute and convalescent COVID-19 were collected in the United States, Italy and Spain.

Per the original data handling: Cell counts per sample came from amplifying reference gene primers. Some clones are missing from TCRdb's copy, which holds only in-frame ones; the method was immunoSEQ multiplex PCR. Clone size and V and J calls were adopted from that table, with D and trimming inferred from the DNA. The data contain some 160,000 clones, 80% of them seen just once; the ten biggest clones take up 3% to 3.5%. V gave up 0 bases and J gave up 3 bases, with 6 bases separating them. Germline V gene sequence: CDR1 SGHRS, CDR2 YFSETQ. The CDR3 has 13 amino acids. Categorization into cohorts depended on clinical history that participants reported.

The sample was PBMCs or T cells enriched from blood (not recorded which). The rearrangement uses TRBV5-1 and TRBJ1-1; D call uncertain. The sequence was collected from a woman in her fifties or sixties who had recovered from COVID-19. The CDR3 DNA reads as TGCGCCAGCAGCTTGGTGAGGGACACTGAAGCTTTCTTT. Residues: CASSLVRDTEAFF.